The T cell receptor (beta chain) under discussion was sequenced for a study of Graves' ophthalmopathy and Graves' hyperthyroidism. Whole-study results and caveats: Blood also held most thyroid clonotypes expanded above 0.001 frequency.

RNA transcripts yielded amplified TCR beta CDR3 regions. An opening RT-PCR round employed HTBI primers and preceded a second-round multiplex PCR. TCRdb re-called the multiplex PCR reads through MiXCR, storing one row per CDR3 protein. The sample records about 1.1 million distinct CDR3 sequences, 35% to 40% being singletons. Newly diagnosed hyperthyroidism donors, aged 18 to 65, duration under 2 months. As regards this clonotype: No antigen is known for it.

This CDR3 has 14 amino acids. In germline, CDR1 is SQVTM, CDR2 ANQGSEA. V lost 7 bases, J lost 1 base, and 8 bases stayed unmatched. The clonotype was recovered from an adult man with Graves' hyperthyroidism. Sequenced: peripheral blood or thyroid tissue (not recorded which). V is TRBV29-1 and J is TRBJ1-1; 8 bases map to TRBD1. CDR3 DNA: TGCAGCGCGACAGGGGACTCGGCGAACACTGAAGCTTTCTTT. This encodes CSATGDSANTEAFF.